This is a list of T cell receptor beta chains from one sample in a study of blood T cell repertoires in COVID-19. Assay: immunoSEQ multiplex PCR; the TCRdb copy retains only in-frame clones and omits some. The table shows 68,000 or so clones, with 80% to 95% occurring only once. Sequencing was performed on peripheral blood. The source is a man aged 50 to 59 with COVID-19, enrolled during active disease. The CDR3 runs from the conserved cysteine through the conserved F or W. D genes are given only for firm matches. Size values are once, few and many counts, or a class for expanded clones, and some rows have none.

TRBV6-5	TRBD2	TRBJ2-5	.	CASRRGGETQYF	TGTGCCAGTCGGCGGGGGGGAGAGACCCAGTACTTC
TRBV18	.	TRBJ1-5	once	CASSGQPRINQPQHF	TGTGCCAGCTCAGGACAGCCAAGGATCAATCAGCCCCAGCATTTT
TRBV6-5	TRBD1	TRBJ1-3	few	CASSSGQAGNTIYF	TGTGCCAGCAGTTCGGGACAGGCTGGAAACACCATATATTTT
TRBV4-1	.	TRBJ1-2	.	CASSQVSANYGYTF	TGCGCCAGCAGCCAAGTATCAGCTAACTATGGCTACACCTTC
TRBV19	TRBD1	TRBJ1-5	.	CARKGTGLGDQPQHF	TGTGCCAGAAAGGGGACAGGTTTAGGGGATCAGCCCCAGCATTTT
TRBV6-1	.	TRBJ2-6	.	CASSEQGLFSGANVLTF	TGTGCCAGCAGTGAACAGGGGCTGTTCTCTGGGGCCAACGTCCTGACTTTC
TRBV19	TRBD1	TRBJ1-2	.	CASSILTGTNYGYTF	TGTGCCAGTAGTATCCTGACAGGGACCAACTATGGCTACACCTTC
TRBV6-5	TRBD2	TRBJ2-7	.	CASSYRTGGPLEQYF	TGTGCCAGCAGTTACAGGACGGGAGGACCCCTCGAGCAGTACTTC
TRBV5-1	TRBD1	TRBJ1-1	.	CASRGQGARMNTEAFF	TGCGCCAGCAGGGGACAGGGGGCGCGAATGAACACTGAAGCTTTCTTT
TRBV12-3/TRBV12-4	TRBD1	TRBJ1-2	.	CASSFDRGVGYTF	TGTGCCAGCAGTTTCGACAGGGGTGTTGGCTACACCTTC
TRBV6-5	TRBD1	TRBJ1-3	few	CASRGTGEGNTIYF	TGTGCCAGCAGGGGGACAGGGGAGGGAAACACCATATATTTT
TRBV29-1	TRBD2	TRBJ2-1	once	CSVEDGTSVSSYNEQFF	TGCAGCGTTGAAGATGGGACTAGCGTTTCATCCTACAATGAGCAGTTCTTC
TRBV7-2	.	TRBJ2-1	medium-sized	CASGPRGYNEQFF	TGTGCCAGCGGCCCCCGGGGTTACAATGAGCAGTTCTTC
TRBV5-1	.	TRBJ1-2	.	CASSLAGRAYGYTF	TGCGCCAGCAGCTTGGCCGGCAGGGCCTATGGCTACACCTTC
TRBV5-1	.	TRBJ1-6	.	CASSLQGGNSPLHF	TGCGCCAGCAGCTTACAGGGTGGGAATTCACCCCTCCACTTT
TRBV5-1	TRBD2	TRBJ2-1	.	CASSLEPGGTGEQFF	TGCGCCAGCAGCTTGGAACCGGGGGGAACGGGGGAGCAGTTCTTC
TRBV18	.	TRBJ2-3	.	CASSPRDGHRKQYF	TGTGCCAGCTCACCTAGAGACGGACACAGAAAGCAGTATTTT
TRBV19	TRBD1	TRBJ2-1	.	CASSIDRDRGRYNEQFF	TGTGCCAGTAGTATAGACAGGGACAGGGGACGCTACAATGAGCAGTTCTTC
TRBV6-6	TRBD2	TRBJ2-3	.	CASSPRAGDGADTQYF	TGTGCCAGCAGTCCCAGAGCGGGAGACGGGGCAGATACGCAGTATTTT
TRBV7-9	.	TRBJ1-5	.	CASRGPDRGNQPQHF	TGTGCCAGCAGAGGCCCGGACAGAGGCAATCAGCCCCAGCATTTT
TRBV6-5	.	TRBJ2-3	.	CASRAQRNTQYF	TGTGCCAGCAGGGCACAGCGGAATACGCAGTATTTT
TRBV19	.	TRBJ2-3	.	CASSISPDTQYF	TGTGCCAGTAGTATTAGCCCAGATACGCAGTATTTT
TRBV28	TRBD2	TRBJ2-5	once	CASTGGWDFEETQYF	TGTGCCAGCACCGGGGGGTGGGACTTTGAAGAGACCCAGTACTTC
TRBV15	.	TRBJ2-3	.	CATSRDRAGLGDTQYF	TGTGCCACCAGCAGAGATCGGGCAGGGCTGGGAGATACGCAGTATTTT
TRBV11-3	TRBD2	TRBJ2-5	once	CASSQGLAGGEETQYF	TGTGCCAGCAGCCAGGGACTAGCGGGAGGCGAAGAGACCCAGTACTTC
TRBV23-1	TRBD1	TRBJ1-1	.	CASRRGQGKSADTEAFF	TGCGCCAGCAGGCGGGGACAGGGGAAATCTGCGGACACTGAAGCTTTCTTT
TRBV29-1	TRBD1	TRBJ1-2	.	CSVAGTAKFYGYTF	TGCAGCGTTGCTGGGACAGCCAAGTTCTATGGCTACACCTTC
TRBV29-1	TRBD2	TRBJ2-5	.	CSVVWEGNQETQYF	TGCAGCGTTGTATGGGAGGGGAACCAAGAGACCCAGTACTTC
TRBV13	.	TRBJ2-3	.	CASSSGADTQYF	TGTGCCAGCAGTTCCGGGGCAGATACGCAGTATTTT
TRBV13	TRBD1	TRBJ2-7	few	CASSTGTGGYEQYF	TGTGCCAGCAGCACCGGGACAGGGGGCTACGAGCAGTACTTC
TRBV29-1	.	TRBJ1-1	.	CSVDFTREAFF	TGCAGCGTTGATTTTACTAGGGAAGCTTTCTTT
TRBV7-2	.	TRBJ2-7	few	CASSLESIYEQYF	TGTGCCAGCAGCTTAGAATCCATCTACGAGCAGTACTTC
TRBV4-1	TRBD1	TRBJ2-7	.	CASSQDYFGTGGDEQYF	TGCGCCAGCAGCCAAGATTATTTCGGGACAGGGGGCGACGAGCAGTACTTC
TRBV18	.	TRBJ1-5	.	CASSPARGGNQPQHF	TGTGCCAGCTCGCCCGCCAGGGGTGGCAATCAGCCCCAGCATTTT
TRBV6-5	.	TRBJ1-2	few	CASSYSGGLRSGYTF	TGTGCCAGCAGTTACTCGGGGGGACTTAGGTCTGGCTACACCTTC
TRBV10-3	TRBD1	TRBJ2-5	.	CAISESRTGEETQYF	TGTGCCATCAGTGAGTCGCGGACAGGGGAAGAGACCCAGTACTTC
TRBV5-1	TRBD2	TRBJ2-3	.	CASSLGLAGEDTQYF	TGCGCCAGCAGCTTGGGACTAGCGGGAGAAGATACGCAGTATTTT
TRBV6-5	.	TRBJ1-1	.	CASRSSGGTEAFF	TGTGCCAGCAGAAGCAGCGGGGGCACTGAAGCTTTCTTT
TRBV10-1	TRBD1	TRBJ2-7	.	CASSSNPDREDEQYF	TGCGCCAGCAGTTCAAACCCGGACAGGGAAGACGAGCAGTACTTC
TRBV12-3/TRBV12-4	.	TRBJ1-3	.	CASIENSGNTIYF	TGTGCCAGCATAGAAAACTCTGGAAACACCATATATTTT
TRBV10-3	.	TRBJ1-3	.	CAISGERAGNTIYF	TGTGCCATCAGTGGGGAGAGAGCTGGAAACACCATATATTTT
TRBV5-8	TRBD1	TRBJ1-2	once	CASSSRDRGPSYYGYTF	TGTGCCAGCAGCAGCCGGGACAGGGGGCCCTCTTACTATGGCTACACCTTC
TRBV29-1	.	TRBJ1-1	.	CSAVLFGTEAFF	TGCAGCGCCGTTTTATTCGGGACTGAAGCTTTCTTT
TRBV5-4	.	TRBJ2-2	.	CASSFREWSGELFF	TGTGCCAGCAGCTTTCGGGAGTGGTCCGGGGAGCTGTTTTTT
TRBV6-5	TRBD1	TRBJ2-3	.	CATGTGGTDTQYF	TGTGCCACCGGGACAGGAGGCACAGATACGCAGTATTTT
TRBV19	.	TRBJ2-5	.	CASSRQEETQYF	TGTGCCAGTAGTCGCCAGGAAGAGACCCAGTACTTC
TRBV7-2	TRBD2	TRBJ2-7	.	CASSLFSGGYEQYF	TGTGCCAGCAGCTTGTTTAGCGGGGGGTACGAGCAGTACTTC
TRBV21-1	.	TRBJ1-4	.	CASTQHRREKLFF	TGTGCCAGCACGCAGCACAGGCGCGAAAAACTGTTTTTT